This paragraph reports one T cell receptor beta chain. Antigen: not known. Heparinised blood was drawn once per donor, averaging roughly 110 mL. Each of the CD4+ naive, central memory, regulatory and stem cell-like memory populations was sorted via CD45RO/CCR7/CD25/CD127/CD95/CD27. This record belongs to a study of beta chain features in type 1 diabetes. The wider study: Age, gender and cell yields were alike across patients and healthy donors.

Overall study results and limits: A definitive answer on HLA type influencing TCRB rearrangement was not reached here. Shorter TCRB CDR3s, moderately but significantly so, were found in Type 1 diabetes patients in all four CD4+ subsets.

The entirety of the isolated RNA underwent reverse transcription, so expressed TCRB transcripts were sequenced. Repertoires were generated with immunoSEQ multiplex PCR, while TCRdb's copy carries only in-frame clones and drops some. The table includes about 160,000 clones, roughly 63% detected once. Sequenced sample: naive CD4+ T cells from blood. This TCR was sampled from a man under 40 with type 1 diabetes.

This chain's CDR3 is CASSYSSGAQETQYF. The DNA for the CDR3 is TGTGCCAGCAGTTACTCGTCAGGGGCCCAAGAGACCCAGTACTTC. The chain carries TRBV6-5 and TRBJ2-5; D perhaps matches TRBD1 (6 bases). CDR3 length equals 15 residues. The germline V and J ends were trimmed by 0 bases and 1 base, with 9 bases remaining between them. In germline, CDR1 is MNHEY, CDR2 SVGAGI.